This T cell receptor beta chain was captured by sequencing in a study of beta chain features in type 1 diabetes. Study at large: Age, gender and cell yields were similar between patients and healthy donors. Regarding the study as a whole: Individuals with type 1 diabetes displayed fewer insertions and more deletions at VDJ junctions.

Sorting with CD45RO/CCR7/CD25/CD127/CD95/CD27 yielded naive, central memory, regulatory and stem-like memory CD4+ cells. Trimming removed 4 bases from V and 2 bases from J, with 15 bases in between. The CDR3 contains 16 residues. CDR1 is MNHEY, CDR2 SVGAGI, per germline. Sequencing targeted expressed TCRB transcripts, as all isolated RNA had been reverse transcribed. Clones were sequenced by immunoSEQ multiplex PCR, and TCRdb holds only the in-frame ones, with some missing. This table holds around 140,000 clones, 9% to 10% found once. Comment on this clone: The target antigen is unknown.

The rearrangement uses TRBV6-5 and TRBJ2-1; D might be TRBD1 (6 bases). This receptor was obtained from a middle-aged woman in good health. Specimen: central memory CD4+ T cells from blood. CDR3 nucleotides: TGTGCCAGCAGTTTGGGTTTGGGGACAACCTACAATGAGCAGTTCTTC. This sequence encodes CASSLGLGTTYNEQFF.